This T cell receptor beta chain was sequenced for a study of naive and memory T cell subsets. Findings and limits, study-wide: A few larger clonotypes appeared in naive repertoires, especially CD8, possibly memory cells re-expressing CD45RA.

About this clonotype: Its cognate antigen is unknown.

With V trimmed by 8 bases and J by 4 bases, 3 bases remained unmatched. From germline, CDR1 is MNHNS and CDR2 SASEGT. This CDR3 spans 12 amino acids. The beta constant-region primer was an equimolar mix of two oligonucleotides covering TRBC1 and TRBC2. Ligated cDNA was amplified by four rounds of PCR with nested alpha and beta constant-region primers and SP2. In TCRdb, the UMI-ligation and nested PCR reads were re-called with MiXCR into one record per CDR3 protein. The sample lists 150,000 or so distinct CDR3 sequences, about 20% seen once, with 0.11% in the top ten. The material sequenced was naive CD4+ T cells from blood. The TCR originated in a human donor in good health. The chain joins TRBV6-1 to TRBJ2-7; the match to TRBD1 covers 9 bases. The chain's CDR3 is CASDRGRYEQYF. The CDR3 DNA follows: TGTGCCAGCGACAGGGGGAGATACGAGCAGTACTTC.